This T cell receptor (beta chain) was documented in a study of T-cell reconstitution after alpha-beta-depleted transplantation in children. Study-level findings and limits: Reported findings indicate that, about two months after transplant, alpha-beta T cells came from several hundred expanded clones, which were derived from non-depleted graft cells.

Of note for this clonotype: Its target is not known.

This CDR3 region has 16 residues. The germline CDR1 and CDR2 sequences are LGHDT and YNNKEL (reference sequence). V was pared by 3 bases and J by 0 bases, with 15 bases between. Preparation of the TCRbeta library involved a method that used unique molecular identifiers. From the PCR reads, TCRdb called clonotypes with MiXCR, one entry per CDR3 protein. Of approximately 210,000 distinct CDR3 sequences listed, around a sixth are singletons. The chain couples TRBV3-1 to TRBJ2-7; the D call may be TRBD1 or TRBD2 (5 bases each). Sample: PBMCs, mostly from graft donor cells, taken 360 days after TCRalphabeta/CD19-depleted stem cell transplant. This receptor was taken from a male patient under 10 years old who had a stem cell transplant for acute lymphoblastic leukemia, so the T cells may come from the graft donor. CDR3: CASSQGWGPPSYEQYF. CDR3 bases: TGTGCCAGCAGCCAGGGTTGGGGACCACCCTCCTACGAGCAGTACTTC.